A selection of T cell receptor beta chains follows, all from one sample in a study of blood T cell repertoires in COVID-19. Here immunoSEQ multiplex PCR was the method, and the copy in TCRdb shows in-frame clones only, minus some. The sample holds roughly 250,000 clones, 88% seen once. Input material: PBMCs or T cells enriched from blood (not recorded which). The receptors come from a woman aged 35 to 49 with acute COVID-19. Each CDR3 is given with its conserved first and last residue. The order of the fields is D gene, V gene, CDR3 length, clone size, J gene, CDR3 DNA, CDR3 protein. A D gene is named only where the DNA matches it firmly. The listing skips clone size in some rows; elsewhere it reads once, few, many or a size class.

d_gene: NA; v_gene: TRBV4-2; len: 17; abundance: few; j_gene: TRBJ1-5; CDR3nt: TGTGCCAGCAGCCAAGATGGGGGGGAGATTGTATATCAGCCCCAGCATTTT; CDR3aa: CASSQDGGEIVYQPQHF
d_gene: TRBD2; v_gene: TRBV19; len: 16; abundance: NA; j_gene: TRBJ2-1; CDR3nt: TGTGCCAGTAGTATGTCTAGCGGGAGGTCCTACAATGAGCAGTTCTTC; CDR3aa: CASSMSSGRSYNEQFF
d_gene: NA; v_gene: TRBV28; len: 18; abundance: NA; j_gene: TRBJ1-5; CDR3nt: TGTGCCAGCAGTTTAGTGGGGAGACGAGTCGGTAGCAATCAGCCCCAGCATTTT; CDR3aa: CASSLVGRRVGSNQPQHF
d_gene: NA; v_gene: TRBV3-1/TRBV3-2; len: 14; abundance: NA; j_gene: TRBJ2-3; CDR3nt: TGTGCCAGCAGCCAAGGTCCGTACACAGATACGCAGTATTTT; CDR3aa: CASSQGPYTDTQYF
d_gene: TRBD1; v_gene: TRBV5-4; len: 15; abundance: NA; j_gene: TRBJ2-6; CDR3nt: TGTGCCAGCAGCTTCAGGGGGTCTGGGGCCAACGTCCTGACTTTC; CDR3aa: CASSFRGSGANVLTF
d_gene: TRBD1; v_gene: TRBV7-3; len: 18; abundance: NA; j_gene: TRBJ2-2; CDR3nt: TGTGCCAGCAGCTTACTCCCGGGACAGGGGGCGAACACCGGGGAGCTGTTTTTT; CDR3aa: CASSLLPGQGANTGELFF
d_gene: NA; v_gene: TRBV10-3; len: 17; abundance: NA; j_gene: TRBJ2-3; CDR3nt: TGTGCCATCAGCAAAAGTGAGAGGGCGCCTAGCACAGATACGCAGTATTTT; CDR3aa: CAISKSERAPSTDTQYF
d_gene: NA; v_gene: TRBV7-8; len: 16; abundance: few; j_gene: TRBJ1-3; CDR3nt: TGTGCCAGCAGCGCCCAAAGGAGGGCGGAAGGAAACACCATATATTTT; CDR3aa: CASSAQRRAEGNTIYF
d_gene: NA; v_gene: TRBV30; len: 14; abundance: NA; j_gene: TRBJ1-1; CDR3nt: TGTGCCTGGAAGTGGGCAGGTATGAACACTGAAGCTTTCTTT; CDR3aa: CAWKWAGMNTEAFF
d_gene: TRBD1; v_gene: TRBV30; len: 16; abundance: NA; j_gene: TRBJ1-1; CDR3nt: TGTGCCTGGAGTCCGCGACCGGGACAGCGGAACACTGAAGCTTTCTTT; CDR3aa: CAWSPRPGQRNTEAFF
d_gene: NA; v_gene: TRBV30; len: 15; abundance: once; j_gene: TRBJ1-1; CDR3nt: TGTGCCTGGATCAAAGCGGGCAGGACGAACACTGAAGCTTTCTTT; CDR3aa: CAWIKAGRTNTEAFF
d_gene: TRBD1; v_gene: TRBV30; len: 13; abundance: NA; j_gene: TRBJ1-6; CDR3nt: TGTGCCTCCCTACAGGGGCCAGGGTCACCCCTCCACTTT; CDR3aa: CASLQGPGSPLHF
d_gene: TRBD1; v_gene: TRBV14; len: 16; abundance: NA; j_gene: TRBJ2-7; CDR3nt: TGTGCCAGCAGCCAAGGGTGGACAGGGGTATCCTACGAGCAGTACTTC; CDR3aa: CASSQGWTGVSYEQYF
d_gene: NA; v_gene: TRBV7-2; len: 13; abundance: NA; j_gene: TRBJ2-5; CDR3nt: TGTGCCAGCAGCTTCGGACAGCAAGAGACCCAGTACTTC; CDR3aa: CASSFGQQETQYF
d_gene: NA; v_gene: TRBV5-1; len: 16; abundance: once; j_gene: TRBJ1-2; CDR3nt: TGCGCCAGCAGCTTGGGGTTTGGGCAGGGCAACTATGGCTACACCTTC; CDR3aa: CASSLGFGQGNYGYTF
d_gene: TRBD2; v_gene: TRBV7-9; len: 15; abundance: NA; j_gene: TRBJ2-1; CDR3nt: TGTGCCAGCAGTAAGACTAGCGGGAGTTTCGATGAGCAGTTCTTC; CDR3aa: CASSKTSGSFDEQFF
d_gene: NA; v_gene: TRBV19; len: 14; abundance: NA; j_gene: TRBJ2-1; CDR3nt: TGTGCCAGTAGTGACCGGGACTCCGACAATGAGCAGTTCTTC; CDR3aa: CASSDRDSDNEQFF
d_gene: TRBD1; v_gene: TRBV15; len: 18; abundance: NA; j_gene: TRBJ1-5; CDR3nt: TGTGCCACCAGCAGAGAAGACGGCAGGCAGGGGGATTATCAGCCCCAGCATTTT; CDR3aa: CATSREDGRQGDYQPQHF
d_gene: NA; v_gene: TRBV5-4; len: 12; abundance: NA; j_gene: TRBJ2-7; CDR3nt: TGTGCCAGCAGCTTGGTACTAGGCGAGCAGTACTTC; CDR3aa: CASSLVLGEQYF
d_gene: NA; v_gene: TRBV29-1; len: 10; abundance: NA; j_gene: TRBJ1-1; CDR3nt: TGCAGCGTTGATGAGGTCGGGGCTTTCTTT; CDR3aa: CSVDEVGAFF